The 6 T cell receptor beta chains presented below share a single source sample, sequenced in a study of T-cell reconstitution after alpha-beta-depleted transplantation in children. The authors prepared the TCRbeta library with unique molecular identifiers. Each CDR3 protein gets one entry after TCRdb re-called the PCR reads with MiXCR. The sample lists a few hundred thousand distinct CDR3 sequences; about an eighth were seen once. Sequencing was performed on PBMCs, taken from the stem cell graft. The source of these receptors is a human donor who donated a stem cell graft to a child with Fanconi anemia.

This clonotype was found a few times. The chain couples TRBV4-3 to TRBJ2-6; TRBD2 aligns across 10 bases. The germline V gene encodes CDR1 LGHNA and CDR2 YSLEER. V was pared by 2 bases and J by 3 bases, with 7 bases of the junction left unmatched. This CDR3 is built from 18 residues. The CDR3 nucleotides read TGCGCCAGCAGCCAACCCCGAGCGGGGGGGCTTGGGGCCAACGTCCTGACTTTC. Its protein is CASSQPRAGGLGANVLTF.

This clonotype was counted ten times or more. This chain connects TRBV7-6 to TRBJ2-2; TRBD1 matches at 9 bases. J lost 7 bases, V lost 5 bases, and 8 bases had no gene match. CDR3 size: 15 residues. Germline V gene lookup returns CDR1 SGHVS and CDR2 FNYEAQ. Here the CDR3 reads CASSPLGQGIGELFF. CDR3 DNA: TGTGCCAGCAGCCCTCTGGGACAGGGAATCGGGGAGCTGTTTTTT.

Only a few counts were recorded for this clonotype. The chain employs TRBV6-2 or TRBV6-3 and TRBJ2-5; 11 bases map to TRBD2. The CDR3 is 17 amino acids. The germline gives CDR1 MNHEY, CDR2 SVGEGT. Unmatched junction bases numbered 7, after V lost 2 bases and J lost 2 bases. CDR3 in amino acids: CASSYAKLAGVQETQYF. In nucleotides, the CDR3 is TGTGCCAGCAGTTACGCTAAACTAGCGGGAGTTCAAGAGACCCAGTACTTC.

This clonotype showed up just a few times. The CDR3 DNA reads as TGTGCCAGCAGAAATCCGGGACAGGGCAAATCAAAAGCTTTCTTT. This gives the protein CASRNPGQGKSKAFF. The chain joins TRBV6-2 or TRBV6-3 to TRBJ1-1; 9 bases line up with TRBD1. The length of the CDR3 is 15 residues. CDR1 and CDR2 from the germline V gene are MNHEY and SVGEGT. V was clipped by 6 bases and J by 9 bases; unmatched bases: 14.

There are many counts of this clonotype. V and J are TRBV11-2 and TRBJ1-4; D possibly corresponds to TRBD1 (6 bases). This CDR3 region has 14 residues. Germline V lookup: CDR1 SGHAT, CDR2 FQNNGV. V lost 5 bases and J 13 bases, leaving 20 bases between the germline ends. The CDR3 sequence: CASSRETGPRILFF. DNA of the CDR3: TGTGCCAGCAGCAGAGAGACAGGCCCTCGAATACTGTTTTTT.

The genes are TRBV10-3 and TRBJ2-5; 7 positions agree with TRBD1. The CDR3 is made up of 15 amino acids. Trimming cost V 4 bases and J 4 bases; bases outside gene matches: 9. The germline CDR1 and CDR2 sequences are ENHRY and SYGVKD. The CDR3 loop reads CAISGTTGPGETQYF. The CDR3, as DNA: TGTGCCATCAGTGGAACGACAGGGCCCGGAGAGACCCAGTACTTC.